What follows are 4 T cell receptor beta chains derived from one specimen sequenced in a study of regulatory T cells in long-lasting Graves disease. Arm-PCR of CDR3 regions and iRepertoire HTBI primers were the basis on which TCR beta libraries were built. TCRdb reprocessed the multiplex PCR reads via MiXCR and lists one record per CDR3 protein. The sample contains 400,000 to 550,000 distinct CDR3 sequences, around 17% of which appear only once. Time point noted: newly diagnosed GD, antithyroid drugs for less than 3 months. Construction of the TCR library relied on RNA isolated from PBMCs. These same data were also listed under a study on T cells in Graves' hyperthyroidism and ophthalmopathy.

The sample here was peripheral blood mononuclear cells (PBMCs), taken at new diagnosis, from a patient treated with antithyroid drugs. These receptors were collected from a woman under 30 with Graves disease.

This clonotype was counted ten times or more. The genes are TRBV6-9 and TRBJ2-7; 10 bases fit TRBD1. V shed 4 bases, J shed 7 bases, and the junction held 7 bases outside the gene matches. Germline CDR1 and CDR2: MNHGY and SVAAGI. This CDR3 has 14 residues. The CDR3 coding sequence is TGTGCCAGCAGTTTAGACAGGGGGCTGAAAGAGCAGTACTTC. Its protein is CASSLDRGLKEQYF.

This clonotype was recorded at least ten times. This sequence joins TRBV5-1 and TRBJ2-7, with D unresolved. V gave up 6 bases and J gave up 0 bases, with 10 bases separating them. Germline V lookup: CDR1 SGHRS, CDR2 YFSETQ. This CDR3 has 13 amino acids. CDR3 region: CASTLGASYEQYF. DNA of the CDR3: TGCGCCAGCACCCTCGGCGCCTCCTACGAGCAGTACTTC. The full variable domain, rest sourced from reference TRBV5-1 and TRBJ2-7, is KAGVTQTPRYLIKTRGQQVTLSCSPISGHRSVSWYQQTPGQGLQFLFEYFSETQRNKGNFPGRFSGRQFSNSRSEMNVSTLELGDSALYLCASTLGASYEQYFGPGTRLTVT.

The J gene is TRBJ1-5, the V gene TRBV12-3 or TRBV12-4; 7 bases fit TRBD1. The ends lost 5 bases at V and 11 bases at J; junction bases unmatched: 12. The CDR3 covers 14 residues. As DNA, the CDR3 is TGTGCCAGCAGTCAAGGGGGCCCCTCGTCATCCCAGCATTTT. This codes for CASSQGGPSSSQHF.

The chain combines TRBV20-1 with TRBJ2-3, with D possibly being TRBD2 (6 bases). There are 15 residues in the CDR3. V was shortened by 0 bases and J by 0 bases, with 10 bases between the two germline ends. Per germline, CDR1 DFQATT and CDR2 SNEGSKA (reference sequence). The CDR3 spells CSARDWGTSTDTQYF. CDR3 DNA sequence: TGCAGTGCTAGAGATTGGGGGACTAGCACAGATACGCAGTATTTT.